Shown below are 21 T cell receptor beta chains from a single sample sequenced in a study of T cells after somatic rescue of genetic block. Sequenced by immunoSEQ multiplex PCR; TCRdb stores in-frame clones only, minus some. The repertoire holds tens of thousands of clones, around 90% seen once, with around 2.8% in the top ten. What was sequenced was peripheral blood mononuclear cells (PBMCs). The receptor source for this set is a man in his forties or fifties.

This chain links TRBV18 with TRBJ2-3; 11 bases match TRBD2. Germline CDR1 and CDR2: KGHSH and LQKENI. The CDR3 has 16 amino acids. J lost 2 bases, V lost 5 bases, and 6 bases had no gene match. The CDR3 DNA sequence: TGTGCCAGCTCAGCCTTAGCGGGAGGGATCACAGATACGCAGTATTTT. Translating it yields CASSALAGGITDTQYF.

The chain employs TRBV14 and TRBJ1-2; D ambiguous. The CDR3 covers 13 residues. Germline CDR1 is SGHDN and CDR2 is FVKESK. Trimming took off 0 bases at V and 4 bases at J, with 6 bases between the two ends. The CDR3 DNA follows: TGTGCCAGCAGCCAAGAGGGTCGCTATGGCTACACCTTC. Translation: CASSQEGRYGYTF.

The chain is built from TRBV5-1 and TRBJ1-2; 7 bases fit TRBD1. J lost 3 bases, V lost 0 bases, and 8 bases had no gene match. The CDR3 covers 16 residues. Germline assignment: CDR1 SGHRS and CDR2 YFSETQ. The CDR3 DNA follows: TGCGCCAGCAGCTTGGGACAGGGAGCAAAGGACTATGGCTACACCTTC. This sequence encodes CASSLGQGAKDYGYTF.

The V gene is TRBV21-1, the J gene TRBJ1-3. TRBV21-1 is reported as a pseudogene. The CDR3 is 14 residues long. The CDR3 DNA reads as TGTGCCAGCGGCGATATGAGCTCTGGAAACACCATATATTTT. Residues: CASGDMSSGNTIYF.

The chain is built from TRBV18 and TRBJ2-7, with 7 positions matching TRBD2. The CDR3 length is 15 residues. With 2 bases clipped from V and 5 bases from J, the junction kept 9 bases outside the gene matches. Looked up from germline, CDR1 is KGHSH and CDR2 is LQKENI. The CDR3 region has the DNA TGTGCCAGCTCACCATACCCCAGGGAGGGTAACGAGCAGTACTTC. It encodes CASSPYPREGNEQYF.

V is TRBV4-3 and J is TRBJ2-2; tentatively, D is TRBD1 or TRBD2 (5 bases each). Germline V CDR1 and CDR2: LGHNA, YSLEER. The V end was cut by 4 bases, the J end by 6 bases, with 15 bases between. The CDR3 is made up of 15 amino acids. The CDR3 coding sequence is TGCGCCAGCAGCCGCGGGCCCGGGACGGCCGGGGAGCTGTTTTTT. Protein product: CASSRGPGTAGELFF.

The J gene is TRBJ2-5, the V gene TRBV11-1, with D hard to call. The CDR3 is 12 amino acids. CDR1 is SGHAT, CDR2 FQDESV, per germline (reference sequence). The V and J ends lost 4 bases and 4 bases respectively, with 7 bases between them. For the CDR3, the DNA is TGTGCCAGCAGCTCCTTGGGAGAGACCCAGTACTTC. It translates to CASSSLGETQYF.

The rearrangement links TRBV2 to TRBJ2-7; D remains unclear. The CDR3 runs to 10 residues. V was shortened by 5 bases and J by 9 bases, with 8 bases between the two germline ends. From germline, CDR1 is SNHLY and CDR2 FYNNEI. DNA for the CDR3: TGTGCCAGCAGTCTGTCAATGCAGTACTTC. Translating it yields CASSLSMQYF.

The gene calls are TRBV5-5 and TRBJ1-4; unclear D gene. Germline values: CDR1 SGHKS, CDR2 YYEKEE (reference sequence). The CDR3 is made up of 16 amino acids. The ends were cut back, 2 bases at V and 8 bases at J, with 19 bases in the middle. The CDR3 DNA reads TGTGCCAGCAGCTTTTATCCGGCAGTAGGTATAGAAAAACTGTTTTTT. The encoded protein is CASSFYPAVGIEKLFF. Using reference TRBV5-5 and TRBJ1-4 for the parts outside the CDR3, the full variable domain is DAGVTQSPTHLIKTRGQQVTLRCSPISGHKSVSWYQQVLGQGPQFIFQYYEKEERGRGNFPDRFSARQFPNYSSELNVNALLLGDSALYLCASSFYPAVGIEKLFFGSGTQLSVL.

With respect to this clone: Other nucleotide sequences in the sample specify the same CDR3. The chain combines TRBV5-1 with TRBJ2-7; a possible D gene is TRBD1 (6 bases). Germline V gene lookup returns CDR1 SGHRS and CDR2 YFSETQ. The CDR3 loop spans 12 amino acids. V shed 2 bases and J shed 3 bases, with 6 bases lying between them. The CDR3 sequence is CASSLGGYEQYF. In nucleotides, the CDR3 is TGCGCCAGCAGCTTAGGGGGCTACGAGCAGTACTTC.

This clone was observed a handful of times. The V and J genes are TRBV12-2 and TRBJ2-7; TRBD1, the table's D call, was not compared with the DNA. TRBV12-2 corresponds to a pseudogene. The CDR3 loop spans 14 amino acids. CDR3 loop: CASRSSRGNYEQYF. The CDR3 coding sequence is TGTGCAAGTCGCTCCAGTAGGGGAAACTACGAGCAGTACTTC.

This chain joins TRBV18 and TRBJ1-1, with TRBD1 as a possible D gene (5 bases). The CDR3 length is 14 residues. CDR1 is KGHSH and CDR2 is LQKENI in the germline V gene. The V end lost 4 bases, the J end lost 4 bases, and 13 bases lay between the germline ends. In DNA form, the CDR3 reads TGTGCCAGCTCACAAGAGGGGAGCGGCACTGAAGCTTTCTTT. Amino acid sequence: CASSQEGSGTEAFF.

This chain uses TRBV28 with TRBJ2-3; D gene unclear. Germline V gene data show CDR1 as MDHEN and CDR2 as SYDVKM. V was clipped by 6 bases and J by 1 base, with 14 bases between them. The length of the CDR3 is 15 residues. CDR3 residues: CASSSRSLGTDTQYF. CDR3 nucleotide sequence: TGTGCCAGCAGCTCGCGATCCTTAGGCACAGATACGCAGTATTTT.

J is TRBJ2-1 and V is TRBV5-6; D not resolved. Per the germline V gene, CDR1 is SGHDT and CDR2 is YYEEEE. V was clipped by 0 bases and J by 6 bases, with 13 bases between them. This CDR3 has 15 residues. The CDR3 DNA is TGTGCCAGCAGCTTGGGGACGTCCAGGATCAATGAGCAGTTCTTC. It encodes CASSLGTSRINEQFF.

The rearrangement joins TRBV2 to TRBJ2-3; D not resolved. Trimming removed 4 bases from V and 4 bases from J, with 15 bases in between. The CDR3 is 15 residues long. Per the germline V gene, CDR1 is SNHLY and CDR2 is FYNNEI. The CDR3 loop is CASSVENSGADTQYF. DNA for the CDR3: TGTGCCAGCAGTGTGGAAAACTCAGGCGCAGATACGCAGTATTTT.

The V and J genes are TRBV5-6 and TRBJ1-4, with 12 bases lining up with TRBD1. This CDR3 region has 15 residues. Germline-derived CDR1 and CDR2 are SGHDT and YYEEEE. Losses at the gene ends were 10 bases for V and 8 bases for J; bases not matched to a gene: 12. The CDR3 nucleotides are TGTGCCTCCCATTCCGGGACAGGGGGCCGGGAAAAACTGTTTTTT. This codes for CASHSGTGGREKLFF.

The CDR3 loop reads CSVEPSENTGELFF. CDR3 bases: TGCAGCGTTGAGCCTAGCGAAAACACCGGGGAGCTGTTTTTT. The J gene is TRBJ2-2, the V gene TRBV29-1; D is possibly TRBD2 (6 bases). The CDR3 has 14 residues. From germline, CDR1 is SQVTM and CDR2 ANQGSEA. Trimming took 3 bases from V and 2 from J, leaving 10 bases between them.

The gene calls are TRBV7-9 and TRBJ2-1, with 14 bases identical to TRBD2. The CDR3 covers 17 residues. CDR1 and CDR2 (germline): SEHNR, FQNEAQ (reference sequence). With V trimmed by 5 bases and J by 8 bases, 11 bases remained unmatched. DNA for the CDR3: TGTGCCAGCAGCCTTGGACTAGCGGGAGGACTCTTCGATGAGCAGTTCTTC. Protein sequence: CASSLGLAGGLFDEQFF.

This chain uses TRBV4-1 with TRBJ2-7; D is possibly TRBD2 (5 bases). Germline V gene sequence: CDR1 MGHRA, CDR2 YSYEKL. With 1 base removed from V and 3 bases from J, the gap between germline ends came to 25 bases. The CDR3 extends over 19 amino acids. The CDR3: CASSQGGWEILNRFYEQYF. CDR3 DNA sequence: TGCGCCAGCAGCCAAGGAGGGTGGGAAATACTTAACAGATTCTACGAGCAGTACTTC.

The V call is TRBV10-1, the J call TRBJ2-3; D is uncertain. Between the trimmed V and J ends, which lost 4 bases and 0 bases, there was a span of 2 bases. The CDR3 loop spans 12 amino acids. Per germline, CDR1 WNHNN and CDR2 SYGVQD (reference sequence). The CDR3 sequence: CASSGSTDTQYF. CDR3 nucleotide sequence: TGCGCCAGCAGTGGTAGCACAGATACGCAGTATTTT.

As DNA, the CDR3 is TGTGCCAGCAGCCTCAGGACAGCGCACGAGCAGTACTTC. It encodes CASSLRTAHEQYF. This chain links TRBV9 with TRBJ2-7, with D tentatively TRBD1 (6 bases). V was trimmed by 4 bases and J by 5 bases, leaving 13 bases between them. This CDR3 is built from 13 residues. CDR1 is SGDLS, CDR2 YYNGEE, per germline.